This T cell receptor (beta chain) originates from a study of blood T cell repertoires in COVID-19. This CDR3 comprises 14 residues. Germline-derived CDR1 and CDR2 are LGHNA and YSLEER. V shed 4 bases and J 7 bases; nucleotides not matched to a gene: 5. The authors' processing: Researchers report that nucleated cell counts were estimated from reference gene primer amplification. Produced via immunoSEQ multiplex PCR; TCRdb's table is partial and in-frame only. The V and J calls and clone size come from that table; D and trimming were worked out from the DNA. The sample lists roughly 39,000 clones; about 94% were seen once.

Sequenced material: peripheral blood. This sequence was found in a human donor with active COVID-19. The donor label of this sample is uncertain. The rearrangement links TRBV4-3 to TRBJ2-1; TRBD1 matches at 9 bases. CDR3 nucleotide sequence: TGCGCCAGCAGCCGCGAACAGGGGGCAAATGAGCAGTTCTTC. It specifies CASSREQGANEQFF.